The 29 T cell receptor beta chains below were found in one sample sequenced in a study of CD8+CD57+ T cells in acquired aplastic anemia. For CDR3 and TCR beta VDJ profiling, genomic DNA was the template used. TCRdb passed the reads through MiXCR, listing each CDR3 protein once. The sample comprises about 180,000 distinct CDR3 sequences, around 50% of which are singletons, and under 15% rests with the top ten. Sequencing was done on patients that had shown CD8+CD57+ cell expansion by flow cytometry. Material for sequencing was sorted CD4+, CD8+, or CD8+CD57+ T cells (not recorded which) from PBMCs. Source of these receptors: a human donor with aplastic anemia.

The chain has TRBV25-1 and TRBJ2-7, with D possibly called TRBD1 or TRBD2 (5 bases each). V was clipped by 8 bases and J by 4 bases, with 12 bases between them. The CDR3 has 12 amino acids. Germline V lookup: CDR1 MGHDK, CDR2 SYGVNS. CDR3 DNA: TGTGCCAGCGGCGAGGGGTGGTACGAGCAGTACTTC. It specifies CASGEGWYEQYF.

A note on this clonotype: One junction end does not reproduce the germline sequence, and a read error may be involved. The rearrangement joins TRBV7-9 to TRBJ1-5; a weak D match, TRBD1 (5 bases). The CDR3 sequence is 12 residues long. Germline CDR1 SEHNR, CDR2 FQNEAQ (reference sequence). The CDR3 nucleotides are TGTGCCAGCAGCCCGGACAATCAGCCCCAGCGTTTT. This encodes CASSPDNQPQRF.

The chain is built from TRBV4-1 and TRBJ2-7; the D gene is possibly TRBD1 (5 bases). Looked up from germline, CDR1 is MGHRA and CDR2 is YSYEKL. Trimming removed 0 bases at V and 3 bases at J, with 12 bases between. The CDR3 has 15 residues. CDR3 sequence reads: CASSQDPAGLYEQYF. The CDR3, as DNA: TGCGCCAGCAGCCAAGACCCTGCAGGGCTCTACGAGCAGTACTTC.

The chain has TRBV7-9 and TRBJ2-7, with D perhaps TRBD1 (5 bases). The V end lost 4 bases, the J end lost 6 bases, and 13 bases lay between the germline ends. Germline-derived CDR1 and CDR2 are SEHNR and FQNEAQ (reference sequence). CDR3 size: 13 residues. For the CDR3, the DNA is TGTGCCAGCAGCTCTAGGCTAAGGGGCGAGCAGTACTTC. It encodes CASSSRLRGEQYF. Full variable domain (outside the CDR3, taken from reference TRBV7-9 and TRBJ2-7): DTGVSQNPRHKITKRGQNVTFRCDPISEHNRLYWYRQTLGQGPEFLTYFQNEAQLEKSRLLSDRFSAERPKGSFSTLEIQRTEQGDSAMYLCASSSRLRGEQYFGPGTRLTVT.

Concerning this clonotype itself: One end of the junction fails to match germline, which may point to a read error. This chain joins TRBV19 and TRBJ2-7, with 9 bases lining up with TRBD1. CDR3 size: 15 residues. CDR1 and CDR2 from the germline V gene are LNHDA and SQIVND (reference sequence). CDR3 loop: CASSITGQGDYEQYF. The CDR3 DNA reads as TGTGCCAGTAGTATAACGGGACAGGGCGACTACGAACAGTACTTC.

In its sample, this clonotype is medium-sized. This chain connects TRBV25-1 to TRBJ2-7; 9 nucleotides align to TRBD1. The CDR3 runs to 15 residues. The V gene end was trimmed by 4 bases and the J gene end by 3 bases; junction bases not matched to a gene: 7. Germline-derived CDR1 and CDR2 are MGHDK and SYGVNS. The CDR3 sequence: CASSVSLGQGYEQYF. As DNA, the CDR3 is TGTGCCAGCAGTGTATCCCTGGGACAGGGCTACGAGCAGTACTTC.

V is TRBV28 and J is TRBJ2-5; D is undetermined. The CDR3 runs 13 residues. V was cut by 8 bases and J by 6 bases, with 16 bases left in between. Germline values: CDR1 MDHEN, CDR2 SYDVKM. Here the CDR3 reads CASGDGVWKTQYF. The DNA for the CDR3 is TGTGCCAGCGGGGATGGTGTTTGGAAGACCCAGTACTTC.

This clonotype was recorded many times. The genes are TRBV20-1 and TRBJ2-3; 8 nucleotides agree with TRBD2. V gave up 7 bases and J gave up 6 bases; unmatched junction bases: 15. Germline V lookup: CDR1 DFQATT, CDR2 SNEGSKA (reference sequence). CDR3 length: 15 amino acids. The DNA of the CDR3 is TGCAGTGTTGAGATCCCCCGGGGGGGCGGGGATACGCAGTATTTT. Amino acids: CSVEIPRGGGDTQYF.

This clonotype was counted many times. J is TRBJ2-5 and V is TRBV19; a weak D match, TRBD2 (7 bases). The CDR3 runs to 15 residues. From germline, CDR1 is LNHDA and CDR2 SQIVND (reference sequence). Trimming left V 5 bases short and J 5 bases short, with 18 bases between. The CDR3 here is CASSFLGAGVETQYF. CDR3 DNA: TGTGCCAGTAGTTTCCTGGGGGCGGGGGTGGAGACCCAGTACTTC.

The V and J genes are TRBV5-4 and TRBJ2-7; D gene ambiguous. This CDR3 has 12 amino acids. The V and J ends lost 1 base and 3 bases respectively, with 5 bases between them. Germline V gives CDR1 SGHNT, CDR2 YYREEE (reference sequence). The CDR3 protein is CASSLKDYEQYF. The CDR3 DNA is TGTGCCAGCAGCTTGAAAGACTACGAGCAGTACTTC.

This sequence joins TRBV20-1 and TRBJ1-2, with a weak D call TRBD1 (5 bases). The CDR3 runs 15 residues. Germline-derived CDR1 and CDR2 are DFQATT and SNEGSKA (reference sequence). V dropped 0 bases and J dropped 8 bases, with 19 bases sitting between them. The CDR3 DNA is TGCAGTGCTAGAGATCTGGCAGGTGACGAGGGGGGCTACACCTTC. Residues: CSARDLAGDEGGYTF.

This clonotype was counted a single time. The chain employs TRBV5-6 and TRBJ2-5; D unresolved. Trimming pared 0 bases from V and 12 bases from J, leaving 12 bases between. In germline, CDR1 is SGHDT, CDR2 YYEEEE. This CDR3 comprises 12 residues. CDR3 coding DNA: TGTGCCAGCAGCTTGGGGGGTGGCGTTAAGTACTTC. As protein: CASSLGGGVKYF.

The table lists this clonotype with a count of one. The CDR3 sequence is CSAPGQGAIAGYKGQYF. In DNA, the CDR3 is TGCAGTGCTCCAGGACAGGGGGCAATAGCGGGATACAAGGGGCAGTACTTC. This chain connects TRBV20-1 to TRBJ2-7; TRBD1 matches 11 bases. V gave up 5 bases and J gave up 9 bases; unmatched junction bases: 21. This CDR3 spans 17 amino acids. Germline CDR1 and CDR2: DFQATT and SNEGSKA (reference sequence).

This chain connects TRBV29-1 to TRBJ2-4; TRBD1 is a possible D gene (6 bases). The germline CDR1 and CDR2 sequences are SQVTM and ANQGSEA. This CDR3 has 14 residues. Trimming took 4 bases from V and 10 from J, leaving 20 bases between them. The CDR3 reads CSVGTDLATGIQYF. The CDR3 DNA follows: TGCAGCGTTGGGACAGATCTAGCCACAGGGATTCAGTACTTC.

This clonotype was observed at least ten times. The chain combines TRBV11-2 with TRBJ2-5; tentative D call: TRBD2 (5 bases). V lost 3 bases and J lost 5, with 13 bases in between. The germline V gene encodes CDR1 SGHAT and CDR2 FQNNGV. CDR3 length equals 14 residues. The CDR3 here is CASSFQLRGETQYF. For the CDR3, the DNA is TGTGCCAGCAGCTTTCAACTACGGGGTGAGACCCAGTACTTC.

The CDR3 spells CASTPKAGLEAFF. CDR3 nucleotides: TGTGCCAGTACCCCTAAAGCAGGACTTGAAGCTTTCTTT. The chain is built from TRBV19 and TRBJ1-1; D is undetermined. V lost 7 bases, J lost 7 bases, and 16 bases lay in between. There are 13 residues in the CDR3. Germline loops: CDR1 LNHDA, CDR2 SQIVND (reference sequence).

The CDR3 loop is CASSYPHGAEVGANVLTF. CDR3 coding DNA: TGTGCCAGCAGTTACCCTCATGGGGCGGAGGTTGGGGCCAACGTCCTGACTTTC. V is TRBV6-2 or TRBV6-3 and J is TRBJ2-6; D tentatively fits TRBD1 or TRBD2 (5 bases each). This CDR3 spans 18 amino acids. Germline-derived CDR1 and CDR2 are MNHEY and SVGEGT. Trimming stripped 2 bases from V and 3 bases from J, with 17 bases between.

This clonotype was recorded at least ten times. The rearrangement links TRBV20-1 to TRBJ2-7; 9 positions agree with TRBD1. Trimming cost V 2 bases and J 7 bases; bases outside gene matches: 12. This CDR3 spans 15 amino acids. CDR1 is DFQATT and CDR2 is SNEGSKA in the germline V gene (reference sequence). The CDR3 DNA follows: TGCAGTGCTAGAAGCGGACAGGGGACATCTGCGGAGCAGTACTTC. Amino acid sequence: CSARSGQGTSAEQYF.

As for this clonotype: One base away lies a much larger clone, so this may be a sequencing read error. This CDR3 is missing its conserved last phenylalanine or tryptophan, likely due to a read error. The chain is built from TRBV5-1 and TRBJ2-1; TRBD2 aligns across 12 bases. Germline trimming cut 5 bases from V and 9 bases from J; bases unmatched to any gene: 12. The CDR3 consists of 16 residues. Germline CDR1 is SGHRS and CDR2 is YFSETQ. The CDR3 DNA sequence: TGCGCCAGCAGGACGACTAGCGGGGGTTTTTGGGGTGAGCAGTTCCTC. Protein product: CASRTTSGGFWGEQFL.

This chain joins TRBV5-4 and TRBJ2-3, with 7 bases matching TRBD2. This CDR3 has 15 residues. CDR1 and CDR2 from the germline V gene are SGHNT and YYREEE (reference sequence). J gave up 4 bases and V 2 bases, and 7 bases lay outside the gene matches. CDR3 in amino acids: CASSLLASGADTQYF. The CDR3 DNA reads TGTGCCAGCAGCTTACTAGCTAGCGGTGCAGATACGCAGTATTTT.

This rearrangement joins TRBV10-1 to TRBJ2-7; TRBD1 matches at 7 bases. This CDR3 contains 14 residues. V shed 5 bases and J 2 bases; nucleotides not matched to a gene: 6. The germline V gene has CDR1 WNHNN and CDR2 SYGVQD (reference sequence). The CDR3 region is CASSPGTDTYEQYF. In DNA, the CDR3 is TGCGCCAGCAGTCCCGGGACAGATACCTACGAGCAGTACTTC.

The chain links TRBV29-1 to TRBJ2-5; D remains ambiguous. This CDR3 spans 11 amino acids. The germline CDR1 and CDR2 sequences are SQVTM and ANQGSEA. The V gene lost 7 bases and the J gene lost 5 bases, with 11 bases spanning the gap. The CDR3 loop is CSGAEPETQYF. The DNA for the CDR3 is TGCAGCGGAGCCGAGCCCGAGACCCAGTACTTC.

This clonotype was detected a few times. The chain uses TRBV18 and TRBJ2-4; D gene unclear. Trimming removed 2 bases from V and 0 bases from J, with 5 bases in between. The CDR3 runs 14 residues. Germline lookup yields CDR1 KGHSH and CDR2 LQKENI. The CDR3 bases are TGTGCCAGCTCACCAGCGGTAGCCAAAAACATTCAGTACTTC. It codes for CASSPAVAKNIQYF.

The table lists this clonotype with many counts. The V call is TRBV7-8, the J call TRBJ2-6; 9 bases are a match to TRBD1. The CDR3 is 17 residues long. Trimming cost V 5 bases and J 0 bases; bases outside gene matches: 5. Looked up from germline, CDR1 is SGHVS and CDR2 is FQNEAQ. In nucleotides, the CDR3 is TGTGCCAGCAGCCGTACAGGGGGCAGCTCTGGGGCCAACGTCCTGACTTTC. It codes for CASSRTGGSSGANVLTF.

The table lists this clonotype with many counts. The chain couples TRBV10-1 to TRBJ2-3, with TRBD2 matching over 7 bases. Germline CDR1 reads WNHNN; CDR2 reads SYGVQD (reference sequence). The CDR3 is 16 residues long. Trimming cost V 0 bases and J 2 bases; bases outside gene matches: 5. CDR3 DNA sequence: TGCGCCAGCAGTGAGTCTCCGGGGGGAAACACAGATACGCAGTATTTT. Protein product: CASSESPGGNTDTQYF.

Worth noting for this clonotype: The junction departs from germline at one end; a sequencing error may be responsible. The rearrangement links TRBV2 to TRBJ1-6, with D unclear. Germline lookup yields CDR1 SNHLY and CDR2 FYNNEI. The CDR3 loop spans 12 amino acids. Here the CDR3 DNA reads TGCGCCAGCAGTGAGGATAATTCACCCCTCCACTTT. Protein: CASSEDNSPLHF.

The chain carries TRBV19 and TRBJ2-1, with a weak D call TRBD1 (5 bases). The length of the CDR3 is 16 residues. Deletions cut 3 bases from V and 3 bases from J, with 15 bases between. Germline V gene data show CDR1 as LNHDA and CDR2 as SQIVND (reference sequence). CDR3 sequence: CASSMGRVVGYNEQFF. The CDR3 DNA sequence: TGTGCCAGTAGTATGGGCAGGGTAGTAGGCTACAATGAGCAGTTCTTC.

This clonotype was counted between two and nine times. V gene TRBV7-2 combines with J gene TRBJ1-5, with D unclear. In germline, CDR1 is SGHTA, CDR2 FQGNSA. CDR3 length: 13 residues. Trimming cost V 1 base and J 6 bases, with 7 bases left between them. The CDR3, as DNA: TGTGCCAGCAGCTTAGATCGGGGTCAGCCCCAGCATTTT. Its protein is CASSLDRGQPQHF.

V is TRBV5-5 and J is TRBJ2-5; 11 nucleotides agree with TRBD2. The CDR3 runs to 15 residues. After removal of 0 bases from V and 5 bases from J, the junction contained 3 bases not matched to a gene. Germline V gene sequence: CDR1 SGHKS, CDR2 YYEKEE (reference sequence). The CDR3 nucleotides read TGTGCCAGCAGCTTGGGACTAGCGGGGTCCGAGACCCAGTACTTC. It encodes CASSLGLAGSETQYF.